The sequence of this T cell receptor beta chain was determined in a study of cytomegalovirus exposure and HLA in healthy donors. CDR1 and CDR2 from the germline V gene are LNHDA and SQIVND (reference sequence). With 6 bases clipped from V and 8 bases from J, the junction kept 3 bases outside the gene matches. This CDR3 has 13 residues. Amplification used 60 Vbeta primers and 13 Jbeta primers. Only in-frame clones appear in the TCRdb table, and some are missing; sequencing was by immunoSEQ multiplex PCR. The repertoire holds approximately 97,000 clones, around 81% seen once, with around 5.2% in the top ten. Concerning this clone itself: The antigen is not known.

Regarding the study as a whole: Later on, an analysis found that several of the most significant clusters appeared to be linked to common viral pathogens, which included parvovirus B19. Three CMV-associated chains were confirmed in vitro to be specific for CMV antigens.

J is TRBJ2-3 and V is TRBV19; 12 bases are a match to TRBD2. The sequencing input was PBMCs. This receptor was identified in a man aged 40-49 years in good health and CMV-seropositive. The CDR3 region has the DNA TGTGCCAGTAGACCGACTAGCGGGGGTACGCAGTATTTT. Protein: CASRPTSGGTQYF.